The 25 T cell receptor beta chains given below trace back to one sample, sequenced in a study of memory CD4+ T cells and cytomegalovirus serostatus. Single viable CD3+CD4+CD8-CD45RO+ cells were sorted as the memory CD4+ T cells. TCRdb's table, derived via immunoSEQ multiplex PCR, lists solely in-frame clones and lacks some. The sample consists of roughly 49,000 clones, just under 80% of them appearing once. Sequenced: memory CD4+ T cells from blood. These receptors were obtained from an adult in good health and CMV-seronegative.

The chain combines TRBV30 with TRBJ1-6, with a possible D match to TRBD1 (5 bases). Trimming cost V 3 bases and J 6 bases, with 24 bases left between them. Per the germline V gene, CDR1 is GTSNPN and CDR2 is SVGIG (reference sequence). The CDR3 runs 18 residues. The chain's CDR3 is CAWRTVLGTGNTNSPLHF. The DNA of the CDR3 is TGTGCCTGGAGAACAGTTCTGGGTACAGGAAACACTAATTCACCCCTCCACTTT.

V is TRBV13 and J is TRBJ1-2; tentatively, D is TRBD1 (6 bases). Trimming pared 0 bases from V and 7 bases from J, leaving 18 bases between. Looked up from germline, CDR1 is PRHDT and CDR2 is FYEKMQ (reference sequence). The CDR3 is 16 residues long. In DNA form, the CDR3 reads TGTGCCAGCAGCTTAGGGGCCGGGGGCAGGGGTATTGGCTACACCTTC. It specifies CASSLGAGGRGIGYTF.

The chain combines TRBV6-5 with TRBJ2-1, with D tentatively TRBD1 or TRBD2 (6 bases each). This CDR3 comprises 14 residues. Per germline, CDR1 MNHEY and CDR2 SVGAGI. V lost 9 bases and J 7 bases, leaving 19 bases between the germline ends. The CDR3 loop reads CASQKGGTINEQFF. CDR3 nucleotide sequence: TGTGCCAGTCAAAAGGGGGGAACCATAAATGAGCAGTTCTTC.

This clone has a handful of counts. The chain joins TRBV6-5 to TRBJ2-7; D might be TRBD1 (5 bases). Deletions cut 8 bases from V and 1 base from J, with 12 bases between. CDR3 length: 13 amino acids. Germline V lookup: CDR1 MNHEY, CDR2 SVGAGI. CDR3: CASFDSHSYEQYF. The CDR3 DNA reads TGTGCCAGCTTCGACAGCCATTCCTACGAGCAGTACTTC.

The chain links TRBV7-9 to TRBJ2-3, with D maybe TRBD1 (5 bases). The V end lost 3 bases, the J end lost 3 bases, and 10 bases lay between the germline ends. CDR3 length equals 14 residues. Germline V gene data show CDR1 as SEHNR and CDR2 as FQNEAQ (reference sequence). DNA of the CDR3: TGTGCCAGCAGCTTCGACAGAAAAACAGATACGCAGTATTTT. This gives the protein CASSFDRKTDTQYF.

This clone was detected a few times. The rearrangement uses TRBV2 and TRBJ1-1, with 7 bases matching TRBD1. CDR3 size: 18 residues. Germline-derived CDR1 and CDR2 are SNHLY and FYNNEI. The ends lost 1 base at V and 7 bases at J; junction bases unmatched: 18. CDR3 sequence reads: CASSEVLRTGPRGGEAFF. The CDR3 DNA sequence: TGTGCCAGCAGTGAAGTACTGCGGACAGGACCTCGGGGGGGTGAAGCTTTCTTT.

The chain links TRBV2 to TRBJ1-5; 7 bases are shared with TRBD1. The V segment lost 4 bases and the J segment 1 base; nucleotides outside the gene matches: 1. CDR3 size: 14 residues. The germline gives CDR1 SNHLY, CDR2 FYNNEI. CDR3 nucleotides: TGTGCCAGCAGTGCAGGGGGAAGCAATCAGCCCCAGCATTTT. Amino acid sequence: CASSAGGSNQPQHF.

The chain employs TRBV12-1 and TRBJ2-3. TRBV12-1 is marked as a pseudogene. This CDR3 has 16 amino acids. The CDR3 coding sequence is TGTGCCAGCTCACGCGCCGGGACCCTAAACACAGATACGCAGTATTTT. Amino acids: CASSRAGTLNTDTQYF.

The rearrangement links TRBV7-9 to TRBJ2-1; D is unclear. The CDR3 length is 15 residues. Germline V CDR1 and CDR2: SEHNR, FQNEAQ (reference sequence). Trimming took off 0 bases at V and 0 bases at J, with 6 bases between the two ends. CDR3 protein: CASSLAQSSYNEQFF. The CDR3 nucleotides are TGTGCCAGCAGCTTAGCGCAGAGCTCCTACAATGAGCAGTTCTTC.

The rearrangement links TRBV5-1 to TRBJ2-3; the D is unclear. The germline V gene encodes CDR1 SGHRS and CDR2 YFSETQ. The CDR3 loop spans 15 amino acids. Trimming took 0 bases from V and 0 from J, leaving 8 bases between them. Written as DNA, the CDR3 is TGCGCCAGCAGCTTGGGCGGCCCTAGCACAGATACGCAGTATTTT. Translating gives CASSLGGPSTDTQYF.

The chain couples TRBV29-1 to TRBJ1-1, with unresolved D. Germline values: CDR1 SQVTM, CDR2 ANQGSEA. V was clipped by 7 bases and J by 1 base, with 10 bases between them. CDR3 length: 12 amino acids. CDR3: CSGGRPNTEAFF. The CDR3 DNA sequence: TGCAGCGGCGGACGTCCGAACACTGAAGCTTTCTTT.

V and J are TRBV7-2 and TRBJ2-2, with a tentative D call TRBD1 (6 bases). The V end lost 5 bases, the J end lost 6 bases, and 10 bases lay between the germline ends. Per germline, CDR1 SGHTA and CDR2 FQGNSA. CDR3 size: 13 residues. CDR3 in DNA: TGTGCCAGCAGCCACGACAGGCCCGGGGAGCTGTTTTTT. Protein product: CASSHDRPGELFF.

For the CDR3, the DNA is TGTGCCAGCAGTGAGATCACACTAGCGGGGTTAGCTGATACGCAGTATTTT. Translated, it gives CASSEITLAGLADTQYF. The chain links TRBV2 to TRBJ2-3, with 10 positions matching TRBD2. Trimming took 3 bases from V and 6 from J; bases not matched to a gene: 12. Germline V gene sequence: CDR1 SNHLY, CDR2 FYNNEI. CDR3 length: 17 residues.

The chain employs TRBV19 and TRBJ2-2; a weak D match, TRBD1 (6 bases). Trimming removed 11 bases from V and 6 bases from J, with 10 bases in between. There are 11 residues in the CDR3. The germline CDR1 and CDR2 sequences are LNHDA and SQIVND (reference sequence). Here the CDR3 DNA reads TGTGCCTCCTGGACAGCCGGGGAGCTGTTTTTT. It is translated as CASWTAGELFF.

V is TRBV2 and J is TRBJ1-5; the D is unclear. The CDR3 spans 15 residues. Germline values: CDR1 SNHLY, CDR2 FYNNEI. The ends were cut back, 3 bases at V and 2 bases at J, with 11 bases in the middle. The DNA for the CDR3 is TGTGCCAGCAGTGATTGGGGTTACGGCAATCAGCCCCAGCATTTT. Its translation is CASSDWGYGNQPQHF.

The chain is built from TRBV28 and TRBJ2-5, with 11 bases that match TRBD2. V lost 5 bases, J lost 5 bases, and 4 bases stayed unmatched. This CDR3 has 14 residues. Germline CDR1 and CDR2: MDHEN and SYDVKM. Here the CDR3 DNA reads TGTGCCAGCAGTCGACTAGCGGGGTTGGAGACCCAGTACTTC. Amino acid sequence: CASSRLAGLETQYF.

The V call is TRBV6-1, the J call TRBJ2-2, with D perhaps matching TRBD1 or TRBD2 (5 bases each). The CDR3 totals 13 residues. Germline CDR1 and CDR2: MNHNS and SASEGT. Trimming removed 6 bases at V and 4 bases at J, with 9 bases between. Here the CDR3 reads CASRGRFTGELFF. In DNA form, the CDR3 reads TGTGCCAGCAGGGGACGGTTCACCGGGGAGCTGTTTTTT.

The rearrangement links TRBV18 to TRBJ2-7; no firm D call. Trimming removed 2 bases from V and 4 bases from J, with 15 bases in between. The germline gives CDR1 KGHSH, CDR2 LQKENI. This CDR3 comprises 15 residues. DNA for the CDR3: TGTGCCAGCTCACCAAGACGTCAGACGACTTACGAGCAGTACTTC. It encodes CASSPRRQTTYEQYF.

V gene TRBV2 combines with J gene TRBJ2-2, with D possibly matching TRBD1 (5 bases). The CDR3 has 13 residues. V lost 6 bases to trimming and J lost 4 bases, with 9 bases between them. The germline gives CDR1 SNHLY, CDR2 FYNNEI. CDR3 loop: CASRPGSTGELFF. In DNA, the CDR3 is TGTGCCAGCAGACCAGGGTCCACCGGGGAGCTGTTTTTT.

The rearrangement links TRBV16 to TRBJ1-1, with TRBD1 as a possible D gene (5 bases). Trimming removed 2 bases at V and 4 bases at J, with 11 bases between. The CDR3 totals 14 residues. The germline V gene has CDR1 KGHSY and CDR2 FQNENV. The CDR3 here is CASSQTVQGTEAFF. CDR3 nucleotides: TGTGCCAGCAGCCAAACAGTTCAGGGCACTGAAGCTTTCTTT.

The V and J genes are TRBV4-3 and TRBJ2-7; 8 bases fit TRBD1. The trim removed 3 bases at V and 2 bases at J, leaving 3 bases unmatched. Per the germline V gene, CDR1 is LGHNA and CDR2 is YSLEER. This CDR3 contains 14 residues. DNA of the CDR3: TGCGCCAGCAGCCAGCTGGGACAGGCCTACGAGCAGTACTTC. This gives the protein CASSQLGQAYEQYF.

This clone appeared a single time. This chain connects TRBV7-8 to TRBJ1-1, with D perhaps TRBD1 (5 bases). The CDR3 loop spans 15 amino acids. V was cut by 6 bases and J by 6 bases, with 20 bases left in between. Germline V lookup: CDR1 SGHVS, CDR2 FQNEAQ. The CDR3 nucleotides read TGTGCCAGCAGAGCAGCGTACAGGTTGGGTTCTGAAGCTTTCTTT. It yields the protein CASRAAYRLGSEAFF.

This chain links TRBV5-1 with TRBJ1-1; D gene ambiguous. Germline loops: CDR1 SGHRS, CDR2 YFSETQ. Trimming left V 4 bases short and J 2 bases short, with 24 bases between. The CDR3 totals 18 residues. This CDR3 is CASSHRPIPGGVNTEAFF. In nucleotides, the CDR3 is TGCGCCAGCAGCCACAGACCCATCCCAGGCGGGGTAAACACTGAAGCTTTCTTT.

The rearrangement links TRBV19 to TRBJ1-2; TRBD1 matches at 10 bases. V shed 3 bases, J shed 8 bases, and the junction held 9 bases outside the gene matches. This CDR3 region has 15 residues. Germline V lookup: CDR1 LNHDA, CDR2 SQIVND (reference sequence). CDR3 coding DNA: TGTGCCAGTAGTATCTGGAGGGACAGGGGTCGGGGCTACACCTTC. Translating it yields CASSIWRDRGRGYTF.

Here the CDR3 reads CASSVATGANSGNTIYF. CDR3 nucleotides: TGTGCCAGCAGCGTAGCGACAGGGGCCAACTCTGGAAACACCATATATTTT. The chain combines TRBV9 with TRBJ1-3, with 8 bases aligning to TRBD1. The germline CDR1 and CDR2 sequences are SGDLS and YYNGEE. The CDR3 totals 17 residues. The J segment lost 0 bases and the V segment lost 0 bases, leaving 5 bases of the junction unmatched.